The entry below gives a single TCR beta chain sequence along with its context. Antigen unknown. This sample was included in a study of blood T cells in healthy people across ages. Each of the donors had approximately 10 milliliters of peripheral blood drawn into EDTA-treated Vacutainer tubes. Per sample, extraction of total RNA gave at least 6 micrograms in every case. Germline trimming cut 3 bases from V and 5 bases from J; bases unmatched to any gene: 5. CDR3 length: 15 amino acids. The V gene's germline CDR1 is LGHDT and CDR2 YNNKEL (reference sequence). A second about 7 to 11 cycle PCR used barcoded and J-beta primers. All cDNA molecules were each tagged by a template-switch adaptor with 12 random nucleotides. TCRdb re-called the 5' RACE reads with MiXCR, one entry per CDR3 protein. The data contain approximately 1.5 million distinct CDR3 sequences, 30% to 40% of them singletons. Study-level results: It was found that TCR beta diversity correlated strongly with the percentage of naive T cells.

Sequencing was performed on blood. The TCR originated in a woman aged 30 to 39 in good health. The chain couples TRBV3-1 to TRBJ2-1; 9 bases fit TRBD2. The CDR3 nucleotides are TGTGCCAGCAGCCACCGGACTAGCGTCCACAATGAGCAGTTCTTC. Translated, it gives CASSHRTSVHNEQFF.